This T cell receptor beta chain was documented in a study of early T cells in non-severe SARS-CoV-2 infection. Whole-study context: Sequencing targeted bulk RNA from unsorted whole blood, leaving chains unpaired.

Germline V gives CDR1 SGHNT, CDR2 YYREEE (reference sequence). Trimming cost V 3 bases and J 0 bases, with 13 bases left between them. The CDR3 runs 16 residues. Individual cDNA molecules each received unique molecular identifiers attached to them. TCRdb processed the 5' RACE reads anew with MiXCR; each CDR3 protein has one entry. Counted here are over 45,000 distinct CDR3 sequences, roughly 16% occurring once; the ten biggest clones make up approximately 4%. The chain has TRBV5-4 and TRBJ2-1, with D unclear. The sequenced sample was whole blood, obtained at baseline. The source of this sequence is an adult who was a healthcare worker with PCR-confirmed SARS-CoV-2 infection or an uninfected control (not recorded which). CDR3 DNA: TGTGCCAGCAGCTCTGCGACGGTACGCTCCTACAATGAGCAGTTCTTC. This sequence encodes CASSSATVRSYNEQFF. Full variable domain (remainder filled in from reference TRBV5-4 and TRBJ2-1): ETGVTQSPTHLIKTRGQQVTLRCSSQSGHNTVSWYQQALGQGPQFIFQYYREEENGRGNFPPRFSGLQFPNYSSELNVNALELDDSALYLCASSSATVRSYNEQFFGPGTRLTVL.